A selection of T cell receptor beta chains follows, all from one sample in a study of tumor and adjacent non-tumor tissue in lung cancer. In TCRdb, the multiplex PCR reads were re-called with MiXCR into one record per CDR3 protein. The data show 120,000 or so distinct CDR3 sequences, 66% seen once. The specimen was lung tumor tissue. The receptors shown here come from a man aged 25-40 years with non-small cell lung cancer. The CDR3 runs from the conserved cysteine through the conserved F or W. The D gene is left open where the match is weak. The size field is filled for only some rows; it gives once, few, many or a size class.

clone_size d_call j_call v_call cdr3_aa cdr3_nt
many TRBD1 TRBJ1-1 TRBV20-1 CSARDQKQGFVGAEAFF TGCAGTGCTAGAGATCAGAAACAGGGGTTCGTAGGGGCTGAAGCTTTCTTT
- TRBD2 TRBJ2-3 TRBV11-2 CASNQAGVDTQYF TGTGCCAGCAACCAAGCGGGAGTAGATACGCAGTATTTT
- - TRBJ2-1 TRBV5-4 CASSLFAVLNEQFF TGTGCCAGCAGCTTGTTCGCAGTCCTCAATGAGCAGTTCTTC
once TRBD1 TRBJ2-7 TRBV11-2 CASSLVASGQGGETHYF TGTGCCAGCAGCTTAGTCGCTTCGGGACAGGGCGGGGAGACCCATTACTTC
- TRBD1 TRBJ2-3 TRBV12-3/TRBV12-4 CASSVREGALSNTQFF TGTGCCAGCAGCGTGCGAGAGGGGGCGCTTTCAAATACGCAGTTTTTT
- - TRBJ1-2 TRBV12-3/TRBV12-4 CAGSFGTDYGYTF TGTGCCGGCAGTTTCGGGACGGACTATGGCTACACTTTC
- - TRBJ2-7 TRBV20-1 CSARASLQVYEQYF TGCAGTGCTAGAGCTTCCTTACAGGTCTACGAGCAGTACTTC
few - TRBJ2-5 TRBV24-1 CATSEGGNPQETQYF TGTGCCACCAGCGAGGGGGGGAATCCACAAGAGACCCAGTACTTC
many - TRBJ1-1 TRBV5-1 CASSLGRENTEAFF TGCGCCAGCAGCTTGGGGAGGGAGAACACTGAAGCTTTCTTT
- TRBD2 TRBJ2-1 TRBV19 CASKPSLGEGSYNEQFF TGTGCCAGTAAACCCTCCTTGGGGGAGGGGTCCTATAATGAGCAGTTCTTC
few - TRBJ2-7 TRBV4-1 CASSPTGTSDYEQYF TGCGCCAGCAGCCCAACTGGGACCTCGGACTACGAGCAGTACTTC
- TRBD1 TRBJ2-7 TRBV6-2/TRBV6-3 CASSNAGTGFAAGSNEQYF TGTGCCAGCAGTAACGCTGGGACAGGGTTCGCGGCGGGCTCCAACGAGCAGTACTTC
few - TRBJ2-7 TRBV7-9 CASSLAAAVLEEQYF TGTGCCAGCAGCTTAGCAGCGGCGGTTTTGGAAGAGCAGTACTTC
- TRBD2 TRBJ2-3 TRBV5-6 CASSLPLAGLWDRQYF TGTGCCAGCAGCTTGCCTCTAGCGGGCCTCTGGGATAGGCAGTATTTT
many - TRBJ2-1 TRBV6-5 CASTSTRHNEQFF TGTGCCAGCACCTCGACTAGACACAATGAGCAGTTCTTC
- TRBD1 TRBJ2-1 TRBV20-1 CSAATGGNSYNELFF TGCAGTGCCGCGACAGGGGGGAACTCCTACAATGAGTTGTTCTTC
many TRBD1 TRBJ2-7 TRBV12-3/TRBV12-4 CASSLTIGTGSEQYF TGTGCCAGCAGTTTAACAATCGGGACAGGGTCCGAGCAGTACTTC
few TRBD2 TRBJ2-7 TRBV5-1 CASSETSGMNEQYF TGCGCCAGCAGCGAGACTAGCGGGATGAACGAGCAGTACTTC
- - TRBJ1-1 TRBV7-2 CASSPPGDTEAFF TGTGCCAGCAGCCCGCCTGGGGACACTGAAGCTTTCTTT
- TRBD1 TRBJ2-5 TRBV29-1 CSTSTGTKIQYF TGCAGTACATCGACAGGGACCAAAATCCAGTACTTC
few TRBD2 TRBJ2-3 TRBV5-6 CASSMVGLAAADMQYF TGTGCCAGCAGTATGGTCGGGCTAGCGGCGGCGGATATGCAGTATTTT
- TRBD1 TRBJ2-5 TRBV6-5 CASSYHRDRGGETQYF TGTGCCAGCAGTTACCACCGGGACAGGGGTGGGGAGACCCAGTACTTC
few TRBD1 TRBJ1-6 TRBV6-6 CAVLLEGAYNSPPHF TGTGCCGTTCTCCTCGAGGGGGCCTATAATTCACCCCCCCACTTT
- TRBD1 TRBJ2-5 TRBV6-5 CVSSLWTGQVRTQYF TGTGTCAGCAGTCTCTGGACAGGACAAGTGAGGACCCAGTACTTC
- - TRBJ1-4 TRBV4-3 CPSSRDSINEKLFF TGCCCCAGCAGCCGCGACTCAATTAATGAAAAACTGTTTTTT
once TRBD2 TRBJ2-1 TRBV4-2 CASSQEAIAGLTYNEQFF TGTGCCAGCAGCCAAGAAGCCATAGCGGGTTTAACCTACAATGAGCAGTTCTTT
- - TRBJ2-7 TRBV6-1 CASSEDYSSYEQYF TGTGCCAGCAGTGAAGATTACAGCTCCTATGAGCAGTACTTC
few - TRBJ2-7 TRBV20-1 CSASPDNYVQYF TGCAGTGCTAGTCCAGACAACTACGTGCAGTACTTC
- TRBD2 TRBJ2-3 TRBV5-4 CASSEGLAGADTQYF TGTGCCAGCAGCGAGGGACTAGCGGGAGCAGATACGCAGTATTTT
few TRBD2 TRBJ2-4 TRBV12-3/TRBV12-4 CASRGGTSKNIQYF TGTGCCAGCAGGGGGGGGACTAGCAAAAACATTCAGTACTTC
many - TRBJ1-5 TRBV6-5 CASSYTGINQPQHF TGTGCCAGCAGTTACACAGGGATCAATCAGCCCCAGCATTTT
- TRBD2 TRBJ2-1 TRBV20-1 CSTRVLLAGGSYNEQFF TGCAGTACTAGAGTCCTGTTAGCGGGGGGATCCTACAATGAGCAGTTCTTC
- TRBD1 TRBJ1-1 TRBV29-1 CSAGGQGGRLNTEAFF TGCAGTGCTGGGGGACAGGGAGGCAGATTGAACACTGAAGCTTTCTTT